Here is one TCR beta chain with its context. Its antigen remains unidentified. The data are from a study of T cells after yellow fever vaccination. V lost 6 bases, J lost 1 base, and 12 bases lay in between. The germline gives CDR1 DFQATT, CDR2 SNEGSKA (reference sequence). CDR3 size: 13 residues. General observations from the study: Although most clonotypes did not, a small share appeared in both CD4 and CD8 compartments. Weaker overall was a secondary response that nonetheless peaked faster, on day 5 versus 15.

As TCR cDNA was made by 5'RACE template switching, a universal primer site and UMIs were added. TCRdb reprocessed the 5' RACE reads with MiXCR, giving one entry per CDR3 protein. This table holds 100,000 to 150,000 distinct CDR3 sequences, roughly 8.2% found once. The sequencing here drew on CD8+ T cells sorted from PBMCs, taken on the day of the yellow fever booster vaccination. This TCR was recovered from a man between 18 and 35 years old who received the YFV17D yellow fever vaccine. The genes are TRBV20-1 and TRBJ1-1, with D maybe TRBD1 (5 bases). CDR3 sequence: CSASEDRNTEAFF. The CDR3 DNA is TGCAGTGCCAGCGAAGACAGGAACACTGAAGCTTTCTTT.